A single sample is the source of the 18 T cell receptor beta chains below, sequenced in a study of blood T cell repertoires in COVID-19. The repertoire was sequenced with immunoSEQ multiplex PCR; TCRdb's copy has only in-frame clones and lacks some. The sample includes roughly 310,000 clones, approximately 91% of them seen just once. Specimen: PBMCs or T cells enriched from blood (not recorded which). The source is a woman aged 35 to 49 who had recovered from COVID-19.

This clone was recorded once. The chain combines TRBV3-1 (or the pseudogene TRBV3-2) with TRBJ1-1, with 8 bases lining up with TRBD1. After removal of 2 bases from V and 7 bases from J, the junction contained 9 bases not matched to a gene. The CDR3 spans 15 residues. Germline V gene lookup returns CDR1 LGHDT and CDR2 YNNKEL (reference sequence). CDR3 nucleotides: TGTGCCAGCAGCCAAACTAGGACAGGGAACGGTGAAGCTTTCTTT. Its protein is CASSQTRTGNGEAFF.

This rearrangement joins TRBV5-1 to TRBJ2-2; perhaps TRBD2 as D (6 bases). V was shortened by 5 bases and J by 0 bases, with 11 bases between the two germline ends. CDR1 is SGHRS and CDR2 is YFSETQ in the germline V gene. The CDR3 runs to 15 residues. The CDR3, as DNA: TGCGCCAGCAGGGGAGGACAATCGAACACCGGGGAGCTGTTTTTT. It translates to CASRGGQSNTGELFF.

This sequence joins TRBV7-2 and TRBJ2-7, with TRBD2 matching 8 bases. The CDR3 is 14 amino acids. The J segment lost 1 base and the V segment lost 1 base, leaving 0 bases of the junction unmatched. Germline V gives CDR1 SGHTA, CDR2 FQGNSA. The CDR3 reads CASSLGGGSYEQYF. The CDR3 coding sequence is TGTGCCAGCAGCTTAGGCGGGGGGTCCTACGAGCAGTACTTC.

The chain employs TRBV28 and TRBJ2-7, with 7 bases matching TRBD2. Germline loops: CDR1 MDHEN, CDR2 SYDVKM. The CDR3 is 13 amino acids. V shed 11 bases and J 2 bases; nucleotides not matched to a gene: 9. The CDR3 DNA follows: TGTGCCTGCGTGGGCGGGGGTGCCTACGAGCAGTACTTC. Its protein product is CACVGGGAYEQYF.

The J gene is TRBJ2-5, the V gene TRBV10-3; D uncertain. CDR3 length: 15 residues. From germline, CDR1 is ENHRY and CDR2 SYGVKD. V lost 4 bases to trimming and J lost 5 bases, with 17 bases between them. The CDR3 reads CAISGASVSSETQYF. CDR3 bases: TGTGCCATCAGTGGGGCTTCCGTCAGCTCGGAGACCCAGTACTTC.

The chain carries TRBV13 and TRBJ1-5; 8 bases line up with TRBD1. CDR1 and CDR2 (germline): PRHDT, FYEKMQ (reference sequence). V shed 3 bases and J 5 bases; nucleotides not matched to a gene: 6. The CDR3 extends over 15 amino acids. For the CDR3, the DNA is TGTGCCAGCAGCTTCTCTGGACAGGGCTATCAGCCCCAGCATTTT. Amino acids: CASSFSGQGYQPQHF. Full variable domain (outside the CDR3, taken from reference TRBV13 and TRBJ1-5): AAGVIQSPRHLIKEKRETATLKCYPIPRHDTVYWYQQGPGQDPQFLISFYEKMQSDKGSIPDRFSAQQFSDYHSELNMSSLELGDSALYFCASSFSGQGYQPQHFGDGTRLSIL.

The chain carries TRBV7-2 and TRBJ2-1; tentatively, D is TRBD2 (6 bases). V was shortened by 3 bases and J by 3 bases, with 12 bases between the two germline ends. CDR3 length: 15 amino acids. Per germline, CDR1 SGHTA and CDR2 FQGNSA. This chain's CDR3 is CASSFGGRRYNEQFF. The CDR3 nucleotides are TGTGCCAGCAGCTTTGGAGGGCGACGCTACAATGAGCAGTTCTTC.

CDR3 bases: TGTGCCACCAGTGAGTCCTACGGCGGACACAGGGGGCAGAGGAGCACTGAAGCTTTCTTT. Amino acid sequence: CATSESYGGHRGQRSTEAFF. This chain uses TRBV24-1 with TRBJ1-1; 9 bases are a match to TRBD1. Germline CDR1 reads KGHDR; CDR2 reads SFDVKD. The ends lost 4 bases at V and 4 bases at J; junction bases unmatched: 21. The CDR3 covers 20 residues.

The chain couples TRBV11-2 to TRBJ1-2; 7 bases fit TRBD1. CDR3 length: 13 amino acids. After removal of 5 bases from V and 7 bases from J, the junction contained 7 bases not matched to a gene. Germline CDR1 is SGHAT and CDR2 is FQNNGV. CDR3 loop: CASSPRQGFGYTF. CDR3 nucleotides: TGTGCCAGCAGCCCCCGACAGGGTTTTGGCTACACCTTC.

The V call is TRBV7-2, the J call TRBJ1-2; no clear D. Trimming shortened V by 11 bases and J by 2 bases, and 9 bases separated the two germline ends. CDR1 is SGHTA, CDR2 FQGNSA, per germline. The CDR3 runs to 11 residues. CDR3 coding DNA: TGTGCCGGAGGCAACAACTATGGCTACACCTTC. The encoded protein is CAGGNNYGYTF.

The chain uses TRBV7-3 and TRBJ2-5; 7 nucleotides agree with TRBD1. Germline V gives CDR1 SGHTA, CDR2 FQGTGA. This CDR3 is built from 15 residues. V shed 5 bases and J 7 bases; nucleotides not matched to a gene: 13. DNA for the CDR3: TGTGCCAGCAGCCTCCGTGGACAGGATAAATGGACCCAGTACTTC. Amino acids: CASSLRGQDKWTQYF.

This chain links TRBV28 with TRBJ1-5, with D perhaps TRBD1 (5 bases). This CDR3 is built from 15 residues. The germline CDR1 and CDR2 sequences are MDHEN and SYDVKM. The germline V and J ends were trimmed by 3 bases and 6 bases, with 15 bases remaining between them. CDR3 nucleotide sequence: TGTGCCAGCAGTTTGGCAACGGGGGGGAGTCAGCCCCAGCATTTT. Amino acid sequence: CASSLATGGSQPQHF. Drawing the rest from reference TRBV28 and TRBJ1-5, the complete variable domain is DVKVTQSSRYLVKRTGEKVFLECVQDMDHENMFWYRQDPGLGLRLIYFSYDVKMKEKGDIPEGYSVSREKKERFSLILESASTNQTSMYLCASSLATGGSQPQHFGDGTRLSIL.

Only a few counts were recorded for this clone. DNA for the CDR3: TGCAGCGTTGAAGGTGGACAGGGTTACACAGATACGCAGTATTTT. It codes for CSVEGGQGYTDTQYF. This sequence joins TRBV29-1 and TRBJ2-3; the match to TRBD1 covers 8 bases. Trimming removed 1 base from V and 2 bases from J; junction bases left unmatched: 5. CDR1 SQVTM and CDR2 ANQGSEA come from the germline V gene. The CDR3 is made up of 15 amino acids.

V usage is TRBV11-2 and J usage is TRBJ2-1; 7 nucleotides agree with TRBD1. The germline gives CDR1 SGHAT, CDR2 FQNNGV. The CDR3 extends over 15 amino acids. The J segment lost 6 bases and the V segment lost 1 base, leaving 6 bases of the junction unmatched. The CDR3 sequence is CASSLAGRDSNEQFF. CDR3 DNA: TGTGCCAGCAGCTTAGCGGGCCGGGACAGCAATGAGCAGTTCTTC.

This clone was picked up a small number of times. The chain is built from TRBV30 and TRBJ1-4; D gene unclear. CDR3 length equals 13 residues. CDR1 is GTSNPN, CDR2 SVGIG, per germline (reference sequence). The V gene lost 2 bases and the J gene lost 8 bases, with 12 bases spanning the gap. The CDR3 reads CAWSKSELEKLFF. The CDR3 DNA follows: TGTGCCTGGAGTAAAAGCGAGCTGGAAAAACTGTTTTTT. The full variable domain, its missing parts supplied by reference TRBV30 and TRBJ1-4, is SQTIHQWPATLVQPVGSPLSLECTVEGTSNPNLYWYRQAAGRGLQLLFYSVGIGQISSEVPQNLSASRPQDRQFILSSKKLLLSDSGFYLCAWSKSELEKLFFGSGTQLSVL.

The chain carries TRBV5-6 and TRBJ2-7, with 9 bases fitting TRBD2. Germline assignment: CDR1 SGHDT and CDR2 YYEEEE. J lost 2 bases, V lost 1 base, and 7 bases had no gene match. The CDR3 covers 16 residues. The CDR3 is CASSLPGREGAYEQYF. Written as DNA, the CDR3 is TGTGCCAGCAGCTTGCCGGGGCGGGAGGGGGCCTACGAGCAGTACTTC.

The rearrangement joins TRBV5-4 to TRBJ1-2; TRBD1 might be the D (6 bases). The V gene's germline CDR1 is SGHNT and CDR2 YYREEE (reference sequence). V dropped 8 bases and J dropped 3 bases, with 11 bases sitting between them. The CDR3 is 12 residues long. The CDR3 nucleotides are TGTGCCAGTACAGGGCTGGACTATGGCTACACCTTC. The encoded protein is CASTGLDYGYTF.

A single count supports this clone. The chain is built from TRBV11-2 and TRBJ2-1, with 11 nucleotides matching TRBD2. V trimming: 4 bases; J trimming: 0 bases; junction bases outside the gene matches: 2. The CDR3 sequence is 16 residues long. CDR1 is SGHAT and CDR2 is FQNNGV in the germline V gene. The CDR3 loop is CASSYTSGSSYNEQFF. As DNA, the CDR3 is TGTGCCAGCAGCTATACTAGCGGGAGCTCCTACAATGAGCAGTTCTTC.